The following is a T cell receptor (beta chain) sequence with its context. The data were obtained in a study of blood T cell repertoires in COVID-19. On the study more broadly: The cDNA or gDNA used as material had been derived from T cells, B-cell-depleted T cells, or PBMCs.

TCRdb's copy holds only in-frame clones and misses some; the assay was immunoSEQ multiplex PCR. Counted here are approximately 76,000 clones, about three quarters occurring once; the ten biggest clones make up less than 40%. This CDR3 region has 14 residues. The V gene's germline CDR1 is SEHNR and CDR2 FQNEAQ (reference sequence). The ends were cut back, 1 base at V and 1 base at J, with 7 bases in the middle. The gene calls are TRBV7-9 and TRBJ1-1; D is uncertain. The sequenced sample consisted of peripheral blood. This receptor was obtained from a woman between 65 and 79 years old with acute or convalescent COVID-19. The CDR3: CASSLVGSNTEAFF. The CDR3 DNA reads TGTGCCAGCAGCTTAGTTGGCTCGAACACTGAAGCTTTCTTT.